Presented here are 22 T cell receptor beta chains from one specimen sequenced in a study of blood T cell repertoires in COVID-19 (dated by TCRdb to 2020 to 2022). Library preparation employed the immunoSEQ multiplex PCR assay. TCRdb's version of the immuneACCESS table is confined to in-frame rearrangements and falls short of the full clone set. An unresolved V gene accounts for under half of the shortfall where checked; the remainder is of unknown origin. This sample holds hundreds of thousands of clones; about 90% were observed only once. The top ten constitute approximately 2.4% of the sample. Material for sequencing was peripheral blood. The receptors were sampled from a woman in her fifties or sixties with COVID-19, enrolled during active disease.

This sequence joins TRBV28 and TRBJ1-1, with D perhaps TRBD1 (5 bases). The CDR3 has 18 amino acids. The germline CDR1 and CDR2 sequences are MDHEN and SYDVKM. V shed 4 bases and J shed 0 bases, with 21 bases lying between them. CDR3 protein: CASSSAPGMVVMNTEAFF. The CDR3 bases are TGTGCCAGCAGTTCAGCTCCAGGGATGGTGGTTATGAACACTGAAGCTTTCTTT.

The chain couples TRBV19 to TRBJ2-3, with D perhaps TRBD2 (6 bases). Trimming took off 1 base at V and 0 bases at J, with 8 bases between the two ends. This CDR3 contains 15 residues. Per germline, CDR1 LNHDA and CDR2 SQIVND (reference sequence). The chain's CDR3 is CASSIAGVSTDTQYF. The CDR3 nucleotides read TGTGCCAGTAGTATAGCGGGGGTGAGCACAGATACGCAGTATTTT.

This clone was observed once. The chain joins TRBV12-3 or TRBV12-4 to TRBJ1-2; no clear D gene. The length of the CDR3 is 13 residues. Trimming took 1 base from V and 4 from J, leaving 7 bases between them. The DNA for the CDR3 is TGTGCCAGCAGTTTAGTCCAGTCCTATGGCTACACCTTC. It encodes CASSLVQSYGYTF.

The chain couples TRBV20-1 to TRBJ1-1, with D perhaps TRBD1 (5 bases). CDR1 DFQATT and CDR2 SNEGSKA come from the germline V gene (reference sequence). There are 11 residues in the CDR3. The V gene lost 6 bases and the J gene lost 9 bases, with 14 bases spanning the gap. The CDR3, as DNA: TGCAGTGCGGACGGACACGCTCAAGCTTTCTTT. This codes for CSADGHAQAFF.

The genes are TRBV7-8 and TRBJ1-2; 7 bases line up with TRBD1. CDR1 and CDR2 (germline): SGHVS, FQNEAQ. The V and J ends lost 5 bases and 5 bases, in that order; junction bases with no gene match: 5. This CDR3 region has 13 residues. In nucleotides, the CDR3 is TGTGCCAGCAGCCTGGGGACAGAGTATGGCTACACCTTC. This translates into CASSLGTEYGYTF.

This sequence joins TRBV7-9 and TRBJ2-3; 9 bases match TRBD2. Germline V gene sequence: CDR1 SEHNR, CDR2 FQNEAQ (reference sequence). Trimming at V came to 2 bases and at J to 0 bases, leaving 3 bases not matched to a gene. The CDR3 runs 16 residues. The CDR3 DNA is TGTGCCAGCAGCTTACGACTAGCGGTTAGCACAGATACGCAGTATTTT. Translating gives CASSLRLAVSTDTQYF.

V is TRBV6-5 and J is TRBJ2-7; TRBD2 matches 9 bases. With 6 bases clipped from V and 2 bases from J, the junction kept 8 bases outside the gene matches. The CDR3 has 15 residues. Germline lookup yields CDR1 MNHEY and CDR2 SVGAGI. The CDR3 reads CASRTVAGVTYEQYF. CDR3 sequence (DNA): TGTGCCAGCAGGACGGTAGCGGGGGTTACCTACGAGCAGTACTTC.

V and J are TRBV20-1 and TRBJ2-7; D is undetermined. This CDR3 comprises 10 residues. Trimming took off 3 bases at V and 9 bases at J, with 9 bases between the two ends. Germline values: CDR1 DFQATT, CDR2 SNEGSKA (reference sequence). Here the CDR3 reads CSASLDMQYF. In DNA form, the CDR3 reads TGCAGTGCTAGCTTAGACATGCAGTACTTC.

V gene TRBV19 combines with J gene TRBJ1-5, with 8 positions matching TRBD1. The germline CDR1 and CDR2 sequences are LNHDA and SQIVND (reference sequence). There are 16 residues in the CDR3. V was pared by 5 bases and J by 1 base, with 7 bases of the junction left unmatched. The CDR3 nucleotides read TGTGCCAGTAGTTCCTGGACAGGGAAAAGCAATCAGCCCCAGCATTTT. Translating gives CASSSWTGKSNQPQHF.

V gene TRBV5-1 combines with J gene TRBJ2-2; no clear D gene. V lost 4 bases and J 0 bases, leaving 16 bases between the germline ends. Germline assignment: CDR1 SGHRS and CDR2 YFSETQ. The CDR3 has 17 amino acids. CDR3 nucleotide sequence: TGCGCCAGCAGCCCGAGACCAGGCGACACGAACACCGGGGAGCTGTTTTTT. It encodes CASSPRPGDTNTGELFF.

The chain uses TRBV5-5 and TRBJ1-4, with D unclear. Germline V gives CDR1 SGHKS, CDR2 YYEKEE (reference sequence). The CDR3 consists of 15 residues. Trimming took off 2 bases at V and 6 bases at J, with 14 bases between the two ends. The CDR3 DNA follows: TGTGCCAGCAGCTTCTCCGGGAATCATGATGAAAAACTGTTTTTT. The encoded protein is CASSFSGNHDEKLFF.

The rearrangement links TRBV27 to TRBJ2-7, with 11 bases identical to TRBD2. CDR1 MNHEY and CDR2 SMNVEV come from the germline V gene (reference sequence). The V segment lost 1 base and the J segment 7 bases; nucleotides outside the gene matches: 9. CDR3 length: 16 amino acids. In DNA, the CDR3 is TGTGCCAGCAGTTTATTCGTTTCGGCTAGCGGGGGGGAGCAGTACTTC. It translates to CASSLFVSASGGEQYF.

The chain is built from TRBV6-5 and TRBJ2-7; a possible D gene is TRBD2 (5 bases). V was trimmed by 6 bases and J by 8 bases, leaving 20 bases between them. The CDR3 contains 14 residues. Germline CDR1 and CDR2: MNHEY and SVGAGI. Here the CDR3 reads CASSHRRQRDQQYF. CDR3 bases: TGTGCCAGCAGCCACCGGAGGCAGAGAGATCAGCAGTACTTC.

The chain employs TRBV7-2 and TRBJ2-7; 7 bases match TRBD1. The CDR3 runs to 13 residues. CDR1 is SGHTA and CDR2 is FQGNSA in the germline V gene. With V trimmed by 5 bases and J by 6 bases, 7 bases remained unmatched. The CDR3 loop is CASSDRQGGEQYF. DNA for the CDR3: TGTGCCAGCAGCGACCGACAGGGCGGCGAGCAGTACTTC. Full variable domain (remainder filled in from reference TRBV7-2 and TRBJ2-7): GAGVSQSPSNKVTEKGKDVELRCDPISGHTALYWYRQSLGQGLEFLIYFQGNSAPDKSGLPSDRFSAERTGGSVSTLTIQRTQQEDSAVYLCASSDRQGGEQYFGPGTRLTVT.

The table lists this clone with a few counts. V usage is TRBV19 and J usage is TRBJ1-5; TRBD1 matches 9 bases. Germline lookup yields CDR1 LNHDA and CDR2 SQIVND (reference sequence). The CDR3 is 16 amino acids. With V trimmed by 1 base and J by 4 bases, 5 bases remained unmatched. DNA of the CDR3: TGTGCCAGTAGTATAGGGGGACAGGGCCGAAATCAGCCCCAGCATTTT. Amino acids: CASSIGGQGRNQPQHF.

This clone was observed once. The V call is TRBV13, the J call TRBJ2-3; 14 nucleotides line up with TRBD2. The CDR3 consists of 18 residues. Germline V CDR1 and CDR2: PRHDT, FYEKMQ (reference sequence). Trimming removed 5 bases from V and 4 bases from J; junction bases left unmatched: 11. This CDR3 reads CASSLSGTSGGLADTQYF. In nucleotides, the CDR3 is TGTGCCAGCAGCCTCTCCGGGACTAGCGGGGGCCTAGCAGATACGCAGTATTTT.

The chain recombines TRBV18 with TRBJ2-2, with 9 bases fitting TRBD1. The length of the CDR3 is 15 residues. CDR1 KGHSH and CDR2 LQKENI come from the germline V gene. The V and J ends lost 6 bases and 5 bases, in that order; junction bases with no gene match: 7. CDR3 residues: CASSLQTGGTGELFF. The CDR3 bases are TGTGCCAGCTCCCTCCAGACAGGGGGTACCGGGGAGCTGTTTTTT.

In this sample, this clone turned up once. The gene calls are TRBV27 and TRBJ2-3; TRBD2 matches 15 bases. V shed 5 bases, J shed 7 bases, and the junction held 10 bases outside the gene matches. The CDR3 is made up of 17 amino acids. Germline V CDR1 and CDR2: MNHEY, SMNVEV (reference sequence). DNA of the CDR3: TGTGCCAGCAGTGCCCGTCCGGGACTAGCGGGGGGTCATACGCAGTATTTT. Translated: CASSARPGLAGGHTQYF.

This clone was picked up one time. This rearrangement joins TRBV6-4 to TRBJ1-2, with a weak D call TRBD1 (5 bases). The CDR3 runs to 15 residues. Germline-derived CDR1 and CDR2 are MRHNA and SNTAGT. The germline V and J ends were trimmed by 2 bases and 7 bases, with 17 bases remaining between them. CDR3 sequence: CASSDDPAGKGGYTF. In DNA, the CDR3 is TGTGCCAGCAGTGACGACCCTGCAGGGAAGGGTGGCTACACCTTC.

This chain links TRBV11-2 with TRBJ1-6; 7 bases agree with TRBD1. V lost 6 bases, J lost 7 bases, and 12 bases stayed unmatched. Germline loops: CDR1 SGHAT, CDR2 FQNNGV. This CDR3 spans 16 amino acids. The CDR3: CASSSGFDRVNSPLHF. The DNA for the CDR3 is TGTGCCAGCAGTTCAGGCTTTGACAGGGTGAATTCACCCCTCCACTTT.

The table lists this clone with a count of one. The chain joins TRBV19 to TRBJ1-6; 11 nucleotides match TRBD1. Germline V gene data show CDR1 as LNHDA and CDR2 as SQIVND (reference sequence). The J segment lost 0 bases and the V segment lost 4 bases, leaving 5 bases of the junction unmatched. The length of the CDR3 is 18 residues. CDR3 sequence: CASSTTGTGGSYNSPLHF. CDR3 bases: TGTGCCAGTAGTACGACCGGGACAGGGGGCTCCTATAATTCACCCCTCCACTTT.

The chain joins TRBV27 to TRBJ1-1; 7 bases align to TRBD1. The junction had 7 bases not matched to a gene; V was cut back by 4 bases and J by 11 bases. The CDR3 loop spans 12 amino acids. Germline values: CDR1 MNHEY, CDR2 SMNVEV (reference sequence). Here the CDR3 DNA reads TGTGCCAGCAGTTCAACGACAGGGCGGGCTTTCTTT. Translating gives CASSSTTGRAFF.